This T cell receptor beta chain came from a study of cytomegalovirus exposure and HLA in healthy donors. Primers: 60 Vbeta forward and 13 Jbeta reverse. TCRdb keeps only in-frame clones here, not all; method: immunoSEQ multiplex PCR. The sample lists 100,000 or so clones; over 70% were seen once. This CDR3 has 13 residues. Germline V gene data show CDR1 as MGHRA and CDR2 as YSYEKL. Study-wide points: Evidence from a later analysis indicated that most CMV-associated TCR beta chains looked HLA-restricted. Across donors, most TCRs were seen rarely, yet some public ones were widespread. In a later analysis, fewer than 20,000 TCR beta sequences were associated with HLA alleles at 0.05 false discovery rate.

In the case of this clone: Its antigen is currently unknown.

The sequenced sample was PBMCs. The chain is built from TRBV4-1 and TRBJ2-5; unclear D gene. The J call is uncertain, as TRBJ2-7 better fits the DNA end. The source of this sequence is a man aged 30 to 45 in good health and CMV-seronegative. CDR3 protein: CASSQGLAYEQYF. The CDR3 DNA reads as TGCGCCAGCAGCCAAGGTCTAGCCTACGAGCAGTACTTC.